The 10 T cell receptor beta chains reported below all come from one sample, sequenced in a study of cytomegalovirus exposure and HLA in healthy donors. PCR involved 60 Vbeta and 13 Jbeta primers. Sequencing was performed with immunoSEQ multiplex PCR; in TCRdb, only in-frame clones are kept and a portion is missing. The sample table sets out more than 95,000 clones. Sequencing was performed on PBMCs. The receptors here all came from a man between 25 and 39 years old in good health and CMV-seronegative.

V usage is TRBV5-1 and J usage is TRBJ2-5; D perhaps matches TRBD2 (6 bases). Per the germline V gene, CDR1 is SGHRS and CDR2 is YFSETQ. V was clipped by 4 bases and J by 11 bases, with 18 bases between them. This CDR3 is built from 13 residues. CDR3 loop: CASSRVRNREQYF. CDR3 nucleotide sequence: TGCGCCAGCAGCAGGGTTCGGAACCGGGAGCAGTACTTC.

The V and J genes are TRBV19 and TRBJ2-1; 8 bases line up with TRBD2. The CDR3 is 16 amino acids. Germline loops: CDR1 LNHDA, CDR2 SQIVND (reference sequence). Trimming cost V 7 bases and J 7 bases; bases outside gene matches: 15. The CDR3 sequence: CASTPDGRALSNEQFF. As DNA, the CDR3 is TGTGCCAGTACACCAGACGGGAGGGCCTTGTCGAATGAGCAGTTCTTC. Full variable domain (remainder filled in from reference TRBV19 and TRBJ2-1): DGGITQSPKYLFRKEGQNVTLSCEQNLNHDAMYWYRQDPGQGLRLIYYSQIVNDFQKGDIAEGYSVSREKKESFPLTVTSAQKNPTAFYLCASTPDGRALSNEQFFGPGTRLTVL.

DNA of the CDR3: TGCAGCGTTGAAGATCTCCAGTCCCTCCAAGAGACCCAGTACTTC. Its protein product is CSVEDLQSLQETQYF. The J gene is TRBJ2-5, the V gene TRBV29-1; the D is unclear. This CDR3 spans 15 amino acids. V lost 0 bases to trimming and J lost 1 base, with 12 bases between them. The germline CDR1 and CDR2 sequences are SQVTM and ANQGSEA. Full variable domain (outside the CDR3, taken from reference TRBV29-1 and TRBJ2-5): SAVISQKPSRDICQRGTSLTIQCQVDSQVTMMFWYRQQPGQSLTLIATANQGSEATYESGFVIDKFPISRPNLTFSTLTVSNMSPEDSSIYLCSVEDLQSLQETQYFGPGTRLLVL.

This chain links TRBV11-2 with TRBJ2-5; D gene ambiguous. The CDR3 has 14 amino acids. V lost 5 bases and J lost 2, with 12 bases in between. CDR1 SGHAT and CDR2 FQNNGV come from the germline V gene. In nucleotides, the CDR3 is TGTGCCAGCAGCCTTTTAAGAGAGCAAGAGACCCAGTACTTC. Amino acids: CASSLLREQETQYF.

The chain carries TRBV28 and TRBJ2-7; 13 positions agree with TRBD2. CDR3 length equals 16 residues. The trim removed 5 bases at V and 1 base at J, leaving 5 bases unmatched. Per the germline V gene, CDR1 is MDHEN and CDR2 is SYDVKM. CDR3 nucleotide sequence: TGTGCCAGCAGTCGGGGGACTAGCGGGGTTTCCTACGAGCAGTACTTC. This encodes CASSRGTSGVSYEQYF.

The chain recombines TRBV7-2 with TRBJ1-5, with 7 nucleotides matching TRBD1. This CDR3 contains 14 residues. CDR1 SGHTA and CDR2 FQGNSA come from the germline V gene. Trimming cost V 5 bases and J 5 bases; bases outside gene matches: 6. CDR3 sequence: CASSTDRAHQPQHF. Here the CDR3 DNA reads TGTGCCAGCAGCACCGACAGGGCCCATCAGCCCCAGCATTTT.

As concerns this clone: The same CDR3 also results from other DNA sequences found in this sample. The CDR3 loop is CASSWTGGASYEQYF. The CDR3 DNA sequence: TGCGCCAGCAGCTGGACGGGGGGCGCGTCCTACGAGCAGTACTTC. The J gene is TRBJ2-7, the V gene TRBV4-1; D may be TRBD2 (7 bases). The CDR3 covers 15 residues. Germline loops: CDR1 MGHRA, CDR2 YSYEKL. Trimming removed 5 bases from V and 1 base from J, with 15 bases in between.

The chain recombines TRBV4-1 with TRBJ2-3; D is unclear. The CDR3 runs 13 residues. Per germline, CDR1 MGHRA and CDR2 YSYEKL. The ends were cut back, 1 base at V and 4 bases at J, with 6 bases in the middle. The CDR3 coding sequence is TGCGCCAGCAGCCAAGTAATCCCAGATACGCAGTATTTT. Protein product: CASSQVIPDTQYF.

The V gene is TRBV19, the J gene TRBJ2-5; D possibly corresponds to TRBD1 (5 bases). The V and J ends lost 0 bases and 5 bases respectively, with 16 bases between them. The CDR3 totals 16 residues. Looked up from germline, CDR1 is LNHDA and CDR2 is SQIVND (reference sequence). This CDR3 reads CASSIETELGLETQYF. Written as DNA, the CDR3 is TGTGCCAGTAGTATAGAGACAGAATTGGGCCTGGAGACCCAGTACTTC.

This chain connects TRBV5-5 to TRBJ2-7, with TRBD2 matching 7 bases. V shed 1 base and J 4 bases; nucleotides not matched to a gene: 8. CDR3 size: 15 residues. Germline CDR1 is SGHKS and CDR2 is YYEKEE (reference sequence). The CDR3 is CASSLHGGSRYEQYF. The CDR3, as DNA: TGTGCCAGCAGCTTGCATGGCGGGAGTAGATACGAGCAGTACTTC.